This TCR beta chain originates from a study of blood T cell repertoires in COVID-19. The overall study: From T cells, B-cell-depleted T cells, or PBMCs came the material, which was cDNA or gDNA.

The count of this clone is one. Germline V gene data show CDR1 as SGHAT and CDR2 as FQNNGV. The CDR3 has 15 amino acids. Unmatched junction bases numbered 6, after V lost 5 bases and J lost 3 bases. Those enrolled in Seattle joined during active infection and were followed longitudinally afterward. Authors' methods: The authors estimated nucleated cell counts from reference gene primer amplification. TCRdb's copy holds only in-frame clones and misses some; the assay was immunoSEQ multiplex PCR. V and J calls and clone size are as listed in that table; D and trimming were resolved from the DNA. In the table there are approximately 170,000 clones, around 84% of which are singletons.

The TCR originated in a woman aged 70 to 79 with COVID-19, enrolled during active disease. Sequences were obtained from peripheral blood. This sequence joins TRBV11-2 and TRBJ1-4; TRBD1 matches at 7 bases. In DNA form, the CDR3 reads TGTGCCAGCAGCCCCTTGACAGGGTCTAATGAAAAACTGTTTTTT. Protein product: CASSPLTGSNEKLFF.